Listed below are T cell receptor beta chains from one sample, sequenced in a study of shared clonotypes between healthy human individuals. Repertoires were generated with immunoSEQ multiplex PCR, while TCRdb's copy carries only in-frame clones and drops some. This sample has roughly 1,500,000 clones, with approximately 98.5% found just once. Sequencing used naive CD4+ T cells sorted from blood. These TCRs come from a man aged 25 to 40 in good health. The CDR3 runs from the conserved cysteine through the conserved F or W. The order of the fields is V gene, D gene, CDR3 length, J gene, clone size, CDR3 protein, CDR3 DNA. A D gene is named only where the DNA matches it firmly. Clone size is not always given. Where it is, it says once, few, many or a class for expanded clones.

>TRBV5-4|TRBD2|16|TRBJ2-1|NA
CASSPRLAGGRNEQFF
TGTGCCAGCAGCCCCCGTCTAGCGGGAGGACGAAATGAGCAGTTCTTC
>TRBV7-2|TRBD2|15|TRBJ2-3|NA
CASSSSGRSTDTQYF
TGTGCCAGCAGCTCAAGCGGGAGGAGCACAGATACGCAGTATTTT
>TRBV7-9|NA|14|TRBJ2-1|NA
CASSAGTPLNEQFF
TGTGCCAGCAGCGCTGGGACCCCGCTCAATGAGCAGTTCTTC
>TRBV6-5|NA|13|TRBJ2-7|NA
CASSSGLFLEQYF
TGTGCCAGCAGTTCGGGACTTTTCCTGGAGCAGTACTTC
>TRBV28|NA|13|TRBJ2-3|NA
CASTTPRGDTQYF
TGTGCCAGCACTACTCCTAGGGGAGATACGCAGTATTTT
>TRBV15|NA|15|TRBJ2-7|once
CATSRTDSPSYEQYF
TGTGCCACCAGCAGAACGGACAGTCCCTCCTACGAGCAGTACTTC
>TRBV5-1|NA|14|TRBJ2-1|NA
CASSLDRKYNEQFF
TGCGCCAGCAGCTTGGACAGGAAATACAATGAGCAGTTCTTC
>TRBV18|NA|15|TRBJ2-6|NA
CASSPQRTGANVLTF
TGTGCCAGCTCACCACAGAGGACTGGGGCCAACGTCCTGACTTTC
>TRBV28|TRBD2|13|TRBJ2-7|once
CASRTSGNYEQYF
TGTGCCAGCAGAACTAGCGGAAACTACGAGCAGTACTTC
>TRBV18|NA|15|TRBJ2-1|NA
CASSPPGGAYNEQFF
TGTGCCAGCTCACCCCCGGGGGGCGCGTACAATGAGCAGTTCTTC
>TRBV25-1|NA|12|TRBJ2-7|NA
CASSESTYEQYF
TGTGCCAGCAGTGAATCGACCTACGAGCAGTACTTC
>TRBV11-2|TRBD2|17|TRBJ2-7|NA
CASSPLVYSGTPYEQYF
TGTGCCAGCAGCCCCCTGGTCTATAGCGGGACCCCCTACGAGCAGTACTTC
>TRBV5-1|NA|16|TRBJ2-1|NA
CASSLQLRSSYNEQFF
TGCGCCAGCAGCTTACAGCTTCGGAGCTCCTACAATGAGCAGTTCTTC
>TRBV29-1|NA|13|TRBJ1-1|NA
CSVEVGGYTEAFF
TGCAGCGTTGAAGTGGGCGGCTACACTGAAGCTTTCTTT
>TRBV6-1|NA|14|TRBJ2-5|NA
CASSEIEGGETQYF
TGTGCCAGCAGTGAAATAGAAGGAGGAGAGACCCAGTACTTC
>TRBV5-6|NA|13|TRBJ2-2|NA
CASSLAGPGELFF
TGTGCCAGCAGCTTGGCGGGACCCGGGGAGCTGTTTTTT
>TRBV30|NA|12|TRBJ1-2|once
CAWTGSAYGYTF
TGTGCCTGGACCGGTTCAGCGTATGGCTACACCTTC
>TRBV5-1|NA|15|TRBJ2-7|once
CASSEDLYKYYEQYF
TGCGCCAGCAGCGAAGACCTTTACAAATACTACGAGCAGTACTTC
>TRBV7-9|TRBD1|17|TRBJ1-1|NA
CASSLPQGGAMNTEAFF
TGTGCCAGCAGCTTACCTCAAGGGGGCGCCATGAACACTGAAGCTTTCTTT
>TRBV5-5|NA|17|TRBJ1-3|NA
CASNPNIGGLVGNTIYF
TGTGCCAGCAACCCCAATATTGGGGGGCTCGTTGGAAACACCATATATTTT
>TRBV7-6|NA|16|TRBJ2-1|NA
CASSFLYREIGNEQFF
TGTGCCAGCAGCTTTTTATACAGGGAGATAGGGAATGAGCAGTTCTTC
>TRBV27|NA|11|TRBJ2-1|NA
CASSYKFEQFF
TGTGCCAGCAGTTATAAATTTGAGCAGTTCTTC